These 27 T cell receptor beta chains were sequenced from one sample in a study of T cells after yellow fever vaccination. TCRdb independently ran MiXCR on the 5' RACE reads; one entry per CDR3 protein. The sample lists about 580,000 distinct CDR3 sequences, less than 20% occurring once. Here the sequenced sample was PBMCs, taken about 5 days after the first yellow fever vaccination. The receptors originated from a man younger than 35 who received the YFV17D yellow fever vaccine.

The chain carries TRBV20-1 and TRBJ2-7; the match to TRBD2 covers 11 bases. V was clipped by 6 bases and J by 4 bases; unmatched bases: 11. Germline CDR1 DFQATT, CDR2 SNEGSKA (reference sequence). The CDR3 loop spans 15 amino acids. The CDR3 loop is CSAAFSGGASYEQYF. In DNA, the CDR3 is TGCAGTGCCGCATTTAGCGGGGGGGCTAGTTACGAGCAGTACTTC.

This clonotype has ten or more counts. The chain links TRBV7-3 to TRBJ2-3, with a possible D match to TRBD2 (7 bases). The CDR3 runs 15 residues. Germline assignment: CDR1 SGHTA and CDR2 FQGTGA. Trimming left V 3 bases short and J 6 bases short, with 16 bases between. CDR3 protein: CASSLTDGGADTQYF. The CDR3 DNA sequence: TGTGCCAGCAGCTTGACCGATGGGGGGGCGGATACGCAGTATTTT.

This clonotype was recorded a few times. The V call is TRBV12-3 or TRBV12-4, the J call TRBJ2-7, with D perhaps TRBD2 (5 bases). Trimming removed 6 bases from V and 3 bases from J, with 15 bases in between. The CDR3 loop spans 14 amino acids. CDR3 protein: CASSPGIARYEQYV. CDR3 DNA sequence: TGTGCCAGCAGCCCCGGGATAGCCCGCTACGAGCAGTACGTC.

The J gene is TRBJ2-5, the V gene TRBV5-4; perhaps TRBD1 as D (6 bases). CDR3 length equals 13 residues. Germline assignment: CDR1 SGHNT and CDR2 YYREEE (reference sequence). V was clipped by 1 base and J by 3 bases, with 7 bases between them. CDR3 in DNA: TGTGCCAGCAGCTTGCACAGGGAAGAGACCCAGTACTTC. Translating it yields CASSLHREETQYF.

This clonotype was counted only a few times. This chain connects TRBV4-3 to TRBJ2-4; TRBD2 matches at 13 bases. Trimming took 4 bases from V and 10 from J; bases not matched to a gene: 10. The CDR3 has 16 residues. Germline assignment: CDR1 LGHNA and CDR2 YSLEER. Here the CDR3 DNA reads TGCGCCAGCAGCCGGGGGTGGACTAGCGGGGGAGCGATTCAGTACTTC. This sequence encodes CASSRGWTSGGAIQYF.

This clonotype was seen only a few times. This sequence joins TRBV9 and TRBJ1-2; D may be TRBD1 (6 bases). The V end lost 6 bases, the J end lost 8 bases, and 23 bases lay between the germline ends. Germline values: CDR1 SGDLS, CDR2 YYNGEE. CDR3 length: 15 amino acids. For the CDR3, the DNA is TGTGCCAGCACGAGAACCACAGGGACACATTCCGGCTACACCTTC. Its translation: CASTRTTGTHSGYTF.

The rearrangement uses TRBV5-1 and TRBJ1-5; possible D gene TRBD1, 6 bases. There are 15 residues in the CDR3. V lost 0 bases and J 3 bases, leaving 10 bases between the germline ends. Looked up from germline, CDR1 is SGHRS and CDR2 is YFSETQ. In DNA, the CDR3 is TGCGCCAGCAGCTTGGCCGGGACATACAATCAGCCCCAGCATTTT. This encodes CASSLAGTYNQPQHF.

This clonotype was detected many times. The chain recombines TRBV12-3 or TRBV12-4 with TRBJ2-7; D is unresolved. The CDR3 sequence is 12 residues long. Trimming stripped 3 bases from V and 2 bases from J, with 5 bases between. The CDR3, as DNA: TGTGCCAGCAGTTTGACACCCTACGAGCAGTACTTC. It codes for CASSLTPYEQYF.

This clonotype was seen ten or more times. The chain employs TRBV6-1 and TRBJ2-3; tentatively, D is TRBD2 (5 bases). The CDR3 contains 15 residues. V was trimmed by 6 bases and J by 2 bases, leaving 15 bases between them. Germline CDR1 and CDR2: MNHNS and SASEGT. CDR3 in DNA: TGTGCCAGCAGCTCCGCGACTACTAACACAGATACGCAGTATTTT. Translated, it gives CASSSATTNTDTQYF.

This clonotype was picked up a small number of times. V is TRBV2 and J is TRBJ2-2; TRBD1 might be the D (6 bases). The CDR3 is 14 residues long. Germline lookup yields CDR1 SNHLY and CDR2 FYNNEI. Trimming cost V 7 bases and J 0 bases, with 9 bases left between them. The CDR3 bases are TGTGCCAGCATGTGGACAGCGAACACCGGGGAGCTGTTTTTT. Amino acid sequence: CASMWTANTGELFF.

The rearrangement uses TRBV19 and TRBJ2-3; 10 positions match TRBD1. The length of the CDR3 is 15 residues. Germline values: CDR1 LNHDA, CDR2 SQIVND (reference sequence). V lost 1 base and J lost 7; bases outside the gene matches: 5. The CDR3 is CASSIVGGQGNTQYF. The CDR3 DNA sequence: TGTGCCAGTAGTATAGTAGGGGGACAGGGGAATACGCAGTATTTT.

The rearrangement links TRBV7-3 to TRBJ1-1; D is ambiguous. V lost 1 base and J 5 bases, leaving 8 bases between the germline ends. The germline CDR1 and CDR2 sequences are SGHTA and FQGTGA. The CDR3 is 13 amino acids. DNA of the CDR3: TGTGCCAGCAGCTTAATGGGTGGGACTGAAGCTTTCTTT. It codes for CASSLMGGTEAFF.

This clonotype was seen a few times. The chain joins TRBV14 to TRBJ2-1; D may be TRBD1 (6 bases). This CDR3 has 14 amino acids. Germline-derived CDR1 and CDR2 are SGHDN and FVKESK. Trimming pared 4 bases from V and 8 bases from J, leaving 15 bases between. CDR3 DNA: TGTGCCAGCAGCCGAGGGGGAATGGGACATGAGCAGTTCTTC. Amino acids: CASSRGGMGHEQFF.

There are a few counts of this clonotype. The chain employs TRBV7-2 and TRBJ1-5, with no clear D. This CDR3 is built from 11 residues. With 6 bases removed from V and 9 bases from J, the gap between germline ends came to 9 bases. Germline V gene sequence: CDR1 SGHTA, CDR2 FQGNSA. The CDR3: CASRLSGPQHF. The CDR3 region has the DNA TGTGCCAGCAGACTATCGGGGCCCCAGCATTTT.

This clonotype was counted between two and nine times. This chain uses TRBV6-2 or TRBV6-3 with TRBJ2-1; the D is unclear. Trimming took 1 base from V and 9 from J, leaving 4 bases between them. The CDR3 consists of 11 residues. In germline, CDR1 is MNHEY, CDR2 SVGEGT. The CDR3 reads CASSYWSEQFF. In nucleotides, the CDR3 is TGTGCCAGCAGTTACTGGAGTGAGCAGTTCTTC.

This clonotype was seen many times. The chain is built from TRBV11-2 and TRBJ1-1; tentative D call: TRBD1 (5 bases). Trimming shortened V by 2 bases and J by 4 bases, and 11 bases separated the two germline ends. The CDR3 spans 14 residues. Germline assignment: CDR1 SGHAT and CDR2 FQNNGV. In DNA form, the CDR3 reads TGTGCCAGCAGCTTATACGGGGGTAGCACTGAAGCTTTCTTT. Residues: CASSLYGGSTEAFF.

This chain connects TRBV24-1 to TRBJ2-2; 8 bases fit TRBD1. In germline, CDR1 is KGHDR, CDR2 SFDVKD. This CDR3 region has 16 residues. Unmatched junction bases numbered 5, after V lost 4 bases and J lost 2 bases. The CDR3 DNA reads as TGTGCCACCAGTGACCCCGGGACAGGTAACACCGGGGAGCTGTTTTTT. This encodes CATSDPGTGNTGELFF.

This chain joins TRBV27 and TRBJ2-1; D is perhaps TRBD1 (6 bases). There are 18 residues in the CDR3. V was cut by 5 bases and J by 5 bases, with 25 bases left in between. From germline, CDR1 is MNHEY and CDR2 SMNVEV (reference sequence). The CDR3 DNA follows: TGTGCCAGCAGTCTGACCCCATCGGGTTTAGACAGGCACAATGAGCAGTTCTTC. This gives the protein CASSLTPSGLDRHNEQFF.

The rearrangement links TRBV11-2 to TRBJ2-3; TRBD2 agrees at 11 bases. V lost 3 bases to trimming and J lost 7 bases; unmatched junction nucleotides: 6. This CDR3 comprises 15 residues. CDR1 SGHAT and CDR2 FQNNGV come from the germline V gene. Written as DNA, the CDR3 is TGTGCCAGCAGCTTCCTTAGCGGGGGGGCAAATACGCAGTATTTT. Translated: CASSFLSGGANTQYF.

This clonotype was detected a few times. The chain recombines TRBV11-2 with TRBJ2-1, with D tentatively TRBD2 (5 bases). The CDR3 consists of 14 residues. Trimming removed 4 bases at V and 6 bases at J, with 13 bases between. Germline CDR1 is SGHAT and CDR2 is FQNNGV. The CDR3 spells CASSSNAGINEQFF. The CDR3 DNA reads TGTGCCAGCAGCTCAAACGCCGGGATCAATGAGCAGTTCTTC.

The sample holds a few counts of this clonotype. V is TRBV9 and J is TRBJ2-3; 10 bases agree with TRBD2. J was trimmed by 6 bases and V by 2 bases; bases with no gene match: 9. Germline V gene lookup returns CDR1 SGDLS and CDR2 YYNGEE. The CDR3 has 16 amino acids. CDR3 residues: CASSVLLAGSGDTQYF. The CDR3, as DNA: TGTGCCAGCAGCGTCTTACTAGCGGGGTCCGGGGATACGCAGTATTTT.

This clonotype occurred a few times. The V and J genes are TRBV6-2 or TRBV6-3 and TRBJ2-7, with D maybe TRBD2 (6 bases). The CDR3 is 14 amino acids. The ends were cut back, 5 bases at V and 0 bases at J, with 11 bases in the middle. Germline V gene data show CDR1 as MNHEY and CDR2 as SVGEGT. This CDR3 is CASSGGGSSYEQYV. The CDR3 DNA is TGTGCCAGCAGTGGGGGAGGCAGCTCCTACGAGCAGTACGTC.

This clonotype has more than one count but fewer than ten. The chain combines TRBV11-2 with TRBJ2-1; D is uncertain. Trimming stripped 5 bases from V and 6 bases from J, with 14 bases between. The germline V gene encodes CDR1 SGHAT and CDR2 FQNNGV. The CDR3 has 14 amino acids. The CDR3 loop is CASSRLSDRNEQFF. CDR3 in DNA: TGTGCCAGCAGCCGTTTATCGGACCGCAATGAGCAGTTCTTC.

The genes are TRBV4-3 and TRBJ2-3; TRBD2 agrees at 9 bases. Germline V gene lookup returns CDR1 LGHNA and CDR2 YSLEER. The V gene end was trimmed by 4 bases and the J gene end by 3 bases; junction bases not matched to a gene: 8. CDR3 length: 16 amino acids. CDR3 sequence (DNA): TGCGCCAGCAGCCCGAAGGGCGGGGGGGAAACAGATACGCAGTATTTT. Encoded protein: CASSPKGGGETDTQYF.

The CDR3, as DNA: TGTGCCAGCAGTTACGCCCACGGAAACACCATATATTTT. This sequence encodes CASSYAHGNTIYF. The rearrangement joins TRBV6-2 or TRBV6-3 to TRBJ1-3; no firm D call. V was trimmed by 2 bases and J by 4 bases, leaving 6 bases between them. This CDR3 region has 13 residues. From germline, CDR1 is MNHEY and CDR2 SVGEGT.

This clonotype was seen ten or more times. The CDR3 reads CASSPQPGGEETQYF. The DNA for the CDR3 is TGCGCCAGCAGTCCCCAGCCAGGGGGCGAAGAGACCCAGTACTTC. The V call is TRBV5-1, the J call TRBJ2-5; 8 positions match TRBD1. Trimming cost V 5 bases and J 3 bases; bases outside gene matches: 9. Germline CDR1 and CDR2: SGHRS and YFSETQ. There are 15 residues in the CDR3.

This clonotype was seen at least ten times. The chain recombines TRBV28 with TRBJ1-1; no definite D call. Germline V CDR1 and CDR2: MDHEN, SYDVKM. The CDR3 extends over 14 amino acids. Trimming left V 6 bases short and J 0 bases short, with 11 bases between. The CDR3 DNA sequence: TGTGCCAGCAGAAACGACCGAATGAACACTGAAGCTTTCTTT. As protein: CASRNDRMNTEAFF.